This TCR beta chain comes out of a study of T cells in localized non-small cell lung cancer (dated by TCRdb to about 2020). About the investigation overall: Comparing tumors with uninvolved tumor-adjacent lungs, the study looked at the T cell repertoires of hundreds of patients with early-stage NSCLC. The cohort comprised roughly 230 treatment-naïve NSCLC patients with resected, localized lung tumors. NSCLC patients had a mean age of around 70 years, and more than 120 were male and about 98 female.

This clone was seen a single time. Which antigen it targets is not known. Base-call qualities are not available, and no considerably larger clone is one nucleotide away. At diagnosis, peripheral blood, uninvolved tumor-adjacent lung and tumor were collected and stored as a combination of fresh-frozen and FFPE material. For TCR repertoire profiling, the blood samples were analyzed as peripheral blood mononuclear cells. The immunoSEQ Assay was used to sequence TCR beta CDR3 regions from DNA. From the authors' description of their analysis: T cell density was computed as TCR beta template counts normalized to usable DNA estimated by amplifying housekeeping genes. Using the preseqR package, richness was estimated by extrapolating to 120,000 templates for tissue samples and 400,000 templates for PBMC samples. Clonality was defined by subtracting Pielou's evenness from one. Tissue-enriched TCRs were identified through differential abundance testing performed on productive amino-acid clonotypes, with a minimum total count of 5 and an alpha of 0.1. The Jaccard Index and the Morisita Overlap Index were used to quantify repertoire overlap between compartments. GLIPH clustered TCR beta CDR3s with public tetramer-defined viral CDR3s; viral motifs required at least three viral sequences plus V-gene enrichment. TCRdb re-hosts the immuneACCESS table, in-frame sequences only. Its copies lack some clones; in the studies checked, an unresolved V gene accounts for under half of them, and the cause for the rest is not known. For V, J and clone size, that table is used; D and trimming come from the DNA. This sample gives over 25,000 clones in total; approximately 78% of them show up just once. The ten largest clonotypes hold around 34% of the sample.

Overall study outcomes, separate from this receptor: Uninvolved tumor-adjacent lung showed the highest T cell clonality, higher than tumor, which suggests more focused antigenic responses in the adjacent lung. A median of about 50 of the top 100 tumor clones turned up in the paired uninvolved adjacent lung, and approximately 30 of those clones also ranked among the top 100 of that same adjacent lung. Because multi-region tumor sequencing was not done, intratumor heterogeneity could not be ruled out. Longer overall survival was associated with higher T cell density in blood, whereas shorter survival was associated with higher clonality in adjacent lung. Since the design was exploratory, TCR variables were selected using unadjusted p-values with no false-discovery rate correction.

V gives up 1 base and J gives up 8 bases, and the segment between their germline ends measures 15 bases. Including cysteine and phenylalanine, the CDR3 has 15 amino acids. Solely the CDR3 DNA is kept, with 45 bases framed from the first base. CDR1 SGHAT and CDR2 FQNNGV were looked up in the germline V gene. The receptor was derived from a male donor older than 55 with stage II squamous cell lung carcinoma. The sequence is built from TRBV11-2 and TRBJ2-1; 6 matching bases give a weak D call of TRBD1. This sample comprised peripheral blood, obtained before any cancer treatment. The DNA reads as follows: TGTGCCAGCAGCTTAGCAGGGGCCAGCAACGATGAGCAGTTCTTC. This encodes CASSLAGASNDEQFF.